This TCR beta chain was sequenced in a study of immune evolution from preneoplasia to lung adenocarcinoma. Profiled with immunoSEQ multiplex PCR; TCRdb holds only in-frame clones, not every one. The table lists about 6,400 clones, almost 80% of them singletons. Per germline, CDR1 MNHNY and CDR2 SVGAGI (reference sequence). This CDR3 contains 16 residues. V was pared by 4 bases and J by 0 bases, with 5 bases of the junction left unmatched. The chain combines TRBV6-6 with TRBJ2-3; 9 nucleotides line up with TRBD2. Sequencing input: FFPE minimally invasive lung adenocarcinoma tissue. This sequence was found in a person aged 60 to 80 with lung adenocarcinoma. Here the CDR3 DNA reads TGTGCCAGCAGTTTGCGGGGGGGCCTAAGCACAGATACGCAGTATTTT. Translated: CASSLRGGLSTDTQYF.